The clone carrying this T cell receptor (beta chain) was seen repeatedly, ten times or more. What it binds is not known. CDR3 length equals 14 residues. Per the germline V gene, CDR1 is SGHRS and CDR2 is YFSETQ. The V and J ends lost 2 bases and 7 bases respectively, with 13 bases between them. The data originate from a study of response to subunit inactivated influenza vaccine. Study-wide results and limits: Authors suggested each seasonal flu vaccination may recruit only limited numbers of new T cells.

TCRdb reprocessed the RT-PCR reads with MiXCR, giving one entry per CDR3 protein. The sample lists approximately 700,000 distinct CDR3 sequences, 15% to 17% occurring once. Sequencing was performed on PBMCs from blood, taken 12 days after vaccination. The chain uses TRBV5-1 and TRBJ2-1; no definite D call. The receptor was isolated from a man in his fifties who received an inactivated influenza vaccine. CDR3 bases: TGCGCCAGCAGCTTTTTAGTTGCCGAGAATGAGCAGTTCTTC. It translates to CASSFLVAENEQFF.